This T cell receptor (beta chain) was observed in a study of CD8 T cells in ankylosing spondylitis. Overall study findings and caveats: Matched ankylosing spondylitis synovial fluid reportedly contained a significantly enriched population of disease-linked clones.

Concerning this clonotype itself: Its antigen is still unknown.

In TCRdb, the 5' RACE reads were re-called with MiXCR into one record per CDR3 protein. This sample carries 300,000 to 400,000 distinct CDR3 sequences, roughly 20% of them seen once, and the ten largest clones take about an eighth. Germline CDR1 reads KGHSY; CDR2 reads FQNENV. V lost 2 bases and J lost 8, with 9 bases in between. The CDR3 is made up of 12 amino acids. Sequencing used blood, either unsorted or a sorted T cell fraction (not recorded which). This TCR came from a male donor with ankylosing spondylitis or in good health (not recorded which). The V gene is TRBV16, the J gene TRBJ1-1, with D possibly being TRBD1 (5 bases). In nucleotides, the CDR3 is TGTGCCAGCAGCCAAGGGGCAGGGGAAGCTTTCTTT. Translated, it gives CASSQGAGEAFF. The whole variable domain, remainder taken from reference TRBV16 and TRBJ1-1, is GEEVAQTPKHLVRGEGQKAKLYCAPIKGHSYVFWYQQVLKNEFKFLISFQNENVFDETGMPKERFSAKCLPNSPCSLEIQATKLEDSAVYFCASSQGAGEAFFGQGTRLTVV.